This T cell receptor (beta chain) stems from a study of regulatory T cells in long-lasting Graves disease. Of note for this clonotype: Its target is not known.

Specified time point: persistent/refractory GD, antithyroid drugs over 5 years with positive TRAb. RNA isolated from PBMCs was used to make the TCR library. Construction of the TCR beta libraries employed iRepertoire HTBI primers in conjunction with Arm-PCR of CDR3 regions. One entry per CDR3 protein results from TCRdb running MiXCR on the multiplex PCR reads. The sample contains roughly 700,000 distinct CDR3 sequences, approximately 29% of which appear only once. Study results and caveats: Thyroid tissue was not studied; only peripheral blood was.

The source was peripheral blood mononuclear cells (PBMCs), collected when the disease was refractory, from a patient treated with antithyroid drugs. This clonotype was sampled from a female donor with Graves disease.

The CDR3 bases are TGTGCCAGTACCGCCAGGGGGCCCGTCTATGGCTACACCTTC. Protein sequence: CASTARGPVYGYTF. The chain combines TRBV19 with TRBJ1-2; 8 bases line up with TRBD1. The V gene end was trimmed by 7 bases and the J gene end by 4 bases; junction bases not matched to a gene: 8. Germline V CDR1 and CDR2: LNHDA, SQIVND (reference sequence). The CDR3 contains 14 residues.